A selection of T cell receptor beta chains follows, all from one sample in a study of vaccination and CD4 T cells after COVID-19. MiXCR, run by TCRdb on the PCR reads, gives a single entry per CDR3 protein. The sample holds more than 14,000 distinct CDR3 sequences, about 45% seen once. For these TCRs, the target antigens are not known. Sequences were obtained from CD4+ T cells from blood, cultured in vitro. These receptors all come from a human donor who had recovered from COVID-19. Each CDR3 is given with its conserved first and last residue. A D gene is named only where the DNA matches it firmly. Expanded clones are given a class, and other clones once, few, many or no size at all.

cdr3_length	d_call	v_call	clone_size	j_call	cdr3_nt	cdr3_aa
15	TRBD2	TRBV7-2	NA	TRBJ2-7	TGTGCCAGCAGCCCCCGCGGAGCGGGGGGCTACGAGCAGTACTTC	CASSPRGAGGYEQYF
18	TRBD2	TRBV5-1	NA	TRBJ2-5	TGCGCCAGCAGCTTGGTGTTCGGGGGGTCAGGCCAGCAAGAGACCCAGTACTTC	CASSLVFGGSGQQETQYF
14	NA	TRBV7-2	few	TRBJ1-3	TGTGCCAGCAGCTTATCGAACACCGCTGGCACCATATATTTT	CASSLSNTAGTIYF
12	NA	TRBV7-4	few	TRBJ1-2	TGTGCCAGCAGCCGTCCGGACAAAGGGAACACCTTC	CASSRPDKGNTF
16	NA	TRBV18	NA	TRBJ1-2	TGTGCCAGCTCACCAGCTATATTTGGGAAAAACTATGGCTACACCTTC	CASSPAIFGKNYGYTF
15	NA	TRBV12-5	NA	TRBJ1-5	TGTGCTAGTGGTTTGGGGGGACAAGGGGGTCAGCCCCAGCATTTT	CASGLGGQGGQPQHF
14	TRBD1	TRBV5-1	NA	TRBJ1-2	TGCGCCAGCAGCGAGGGACAGGGAGACTATGGCTGCACCTTC	CASSEGQGDYGCTF
14	NA	TRBV2	few	TRBJ1-5	TGTGCCAGCGGTGGAAGGCAGGGCGGTCAGCCCCAGCATTTT	CASGGRQGGQPQHF
16	NA	TRBV7-2	once	TRBJ2-1	TGTGCCAGCAGCTCCCAAGCAGTCAACGGCTACAATGAGCAGTTCTTC	CASSSQAVNGYNEQFF
13	NA	TRBV24-1	few	TRBJ1-1	TGTGCCACCAGGGCTCGGGAGAACACTGAAGCTTTCTTT	CATRARENTEAFF
14	NA	TRBV7-6	few	TRBJ1-1	TGTGCCAGCAGCGCCGACACTGCGGACACTGAAGCTTTCTTT	CASSADTADTEAFF
15	NA	TRBV6-1	NA	TRBJ1-1	TGTGCCAGCAGCGATTGGGCTACCTTGAACACTGAAGCTTTCTTT	CASSDWATLNTEAFF
15	TRBD1	TRBV11-2	NA	TRBJ1-6	TGTGCCAGCAGCTTAGAAGAGACAGGGGCGACACCCCTCCACTTT	CASSLEETGATPLHF
17	TRBD1	TRBV15	NA	TRBJ2-7	TGTGCCACCAGCGGAGTTCGTTTCAGGGGGTTTACCTACGAGCAGTACTTC	CATSGVRFRGFTYEQYF
13	NA	TRBV19	NA	TRBJ2-4	TGTGCCAGTAGTATAGCCACCCCGGACATTCAGTACTTC	CASSIATPDIQYF
13	TRBD1	TRBV18	NA	TRBJ1-2	TGTGCCAGCTCACCAGGGACAGACTATGGCTACACCTTC	CASSPGTDYGYTF
15	NA	TRBV20-1	NA	TRBJ2-3	TGCAGTGCTAGGGAGTGGGGGGGCCTTGGAGATACGCAGTATTTT	CSAREWGGLGDTQYF
17	NA	TRBV24-1	few	TRBJ2-3	TGTGCCACCAGTGATACCCCGGGGGCGACTAGCACAGATACGCAGTATTTT	CATSDTPGATSTDTQYF
13	NA	TRBV12-5	NA	TRBJ2-5	TGTGCTAGTGGTTTACCCCCGGGAGAGACCCAGTACTTC	CASGLPPGETQYF
15	NA	TRBV28	NA	TRBJ1-2	TGTGCCAGCCGCTACCAACAGAGGGGGTTCGGTGGCTACACCTTC	CASRYQQRGFGGYTF
14	NA	TRBV2	NA	TRBJ2-7	TGTGCCAGCAGTGGCGGCAGGATCTCCTACGAGCAGTACTTC	CASSGGRISYEQYF
14	NA	TRBV7-6	NA	TRBJ1-1	TGTGCCAGCAGCTTAAGGGGTATGAACACTGAAGCTTTCTTT	CASSLRGMNTEAFF
15	NA	TRBV19	NA	TRBJ1-6	TGTGCCAGTAGTCCTCCCGGGACAACTAATTCACCCCTCCACTTT	CASSPPGTTNSPLHF
18	TRBD2	TRBV20-1	few	TRBJ2-3	TGCAGTGCTAGAGTCTATTTCGGGGGGGCTGGAGGCACAGATACGCAGTATTTT	CSARVYFGGAGGTDTQYF
13	NA	TRBV27	few	TRBJ2-3	TGTGCCAGCAGTTCGAGATGGGCGGATACGCAGTATTTT	CASSSRWADTQYF
17	TRBD1	TRBV28	NA	TRBJ1-1	TGTGCCAGCACCCCGGGGTCAGGGGGCCTAACGAACACTGAAGCTTTCTTT	CASTPGSGGLTNTEAFF
13	TRBD1	TRBV6-1	few	TRBJ2-1	TGTGCCAGCAAGAGACAGGGTGGGAATGAGCAGTTCTTC	CASKRQGGNEQFF
13	NA	TRBV6-5	few	TRBJ1-1	TGTGCCAGCAGTTACCGGCCGAACACTGAAGCTTTCTTT	CASSYRPNTEAFF
15	NA	TRBV19	NA	TRBJ1-5	TGTGCCAGTAGCTCTGATCAAGGATGGGGGCAGCCCCAGCATTTT	CASSSDQGWGQPQHF
14	TRBD1	TRBV6-5	NA	TRBJ1-1	TGTGCCAGCAGTTTCGACAGGGTGAACACTGAAGCTTTCTTT	CASSFDRVNTEAFF
18	TRBD2	TRBV20-1	NA	TRBJ2-3	TGCAGTGCCCAGAAGGTGACTAGCGGGTCCCGGAGCACAGATACGCAGTATTTT	CSAQKVTSGSRSTDTQYF
15	NA	TRBV11-2	NA	TRBJ2-7	TGTGCCAGCAGCCCAAGGGCGGGCGCCTCCTACGAGCAGTACTTC	CASSPRAGASYEQYF
16	NA	TRBV20-1	once	TRBJ2-4	TGCAGTGCTAGAACGGCAGGGCCGACCGCAAAAAACATTCAGTACTTC	CSARTAGPTAKNIQYF
14	TRBD1	TRBV6-1	NA	TRBJ1-2	TGTGCCAGCAGTGAATCCGAGACAGGGGATGGCTACACCTTC	CASSESETGDGYTF
14	NA	TRBV7-2	few	TRBJ2-2	TGTGCCAGCAGTTCCCCAATAAACACCGGGGAGCTGTTTTTT	CASSSPINTGELFF
15	TRBD1	TRBV7-2	NA	TRBJ1-1	TGTGCCAGCAGCTTAGTACGGGACAGGGGTTATGAAGCTTTCTTT	CASSLVRDRGYEAFF
16	TRBD1	TRBV19	NA	TRBJ1-5	TGTGCCAGTAGTATCGGGACAGGTTATAGCAATCAGCCCCAGCATTTT	CASSIGTGYSNQPQHF
16	TRBD2	TRBV20-1	few	TRBJ2-3	TGCAGTGCTAGAGACTGGCTAGCGGAAAACACAGATACGCAGTATTTT	CSARDWLAENTDTQYF
13	NA	TRBV6-2/TRBV6-3	NA	TRBJ2-3	TGTGCCAGCAGTGAGGGGGGGCCAGATACGCAGTATTTT	CASSEGGPDTQYF
17	TRBD2	TRBV20-1	NA	TRBJ2-5	TGCAGTGCCCAGGGACTAGCGGGAGGCCTCACGACAGAGACCCAGTACTTC	CSAQGLAGGLTTETQYF
12	NA	TRBV7-2	once	TRBJ2-5	TGTGCCAGCAGCTTTGGGGTTGAGACCCAGTACTTC	CASSFGVETQYF
14	NA	TRBV20-1	NA	TRBJ1-4	TGCAGTGCTAGAGATATGGCCGTTAATGAAAAACTGTTTTTT	CSARDMAVNEKLFF
15	TRBD1	TRBV20-1	NA	TRBJ2-2	TGCAGTGCTAGAGTAGGGGGCGTGGACACCGGGGAGCTGTTTTTT	CSARVGGVDTGELFF
13	NA	TRBV12-3/TRBV12-4	NA	TRBJ1-5	TGTGCCAGCAGTTTATTGGGCGCGGGGCCCCAGCATTTT	CASSLLGAGPQHF
16	NA	TRBV11-2	NA	TRBJ2-7	TGTGCCAGCAGCCCGCTCCATGGCGGGGACGCCTACGAGCAGTACTTC	CASSPLHGGDAYEQYF
15	TRBD1	TRBV10-3	NA	TRBJ1-1	TGTGCCATCAGTGTCGGGACAGGGCGGGACACTGAAGCTTTCTTT	CAISVGTGRDTEAFF
16	TRBD2	TRBV6-1	NA	TRBJ2-1	TGTGCCAGCATTAGACTAGCGGGAGGTTCCTACAATGAGCAGTTCTTC	CASIRLAGGSYNEQFF
13	NA	TRBV7-2	NA	TRBJ2-7	TGTGCCAGCAGCCAAGTCCCCGGTGTCGAGCAGTACTTC	CASSQVPGVEQYF
13	TRBD2	TRBV20-1	NA	TRBJ2-1	TGCAGTCGTGGAGGGACTAGCAACAATGAGCAGTTCTTC	CSRGGTSNNEQFF
15	NA	TRBV15	NA	TRBJ1-5	TGTGCCACCAGCAAAGGACAGCGAAGTGATCAGCCCCAGCATTTT	CATSKGQRSDQPQHF
21	NA	TRBV7-2	NA	TRBJ1-1	TGTGCCAGCAGCTTATTCGCTATTGCGGCAGGTAGGCTGGGGATGAACACTGAAGCTTTCTTT	CASSLFAIAAGRLGMNTEAFF
18	TRBD2	TRBV5-1	NA	TRBJ2-7	TGCGCCAGCTTTATGGGGCCTAGCGGGAATAATAGGGGCTACGAGCAGTACTTC	CASFMGPSGNNRGYEQYF
12	NA	TRBV20-1	NA	TRBJ1-1	TGCACTACCAGCGGCAGGAACACTGAAGCTTTCTTT	CTTSGRNTEAFF
15	NA	TRBV20-1	NA	TRBJ2-3	TGCAGTGCTAGGGGAAGCGCGGTGGTACGAGATACGCAGTATTTT	CSARGSAVVRDTQYF
17	NA	TRBV5-8	once	TRBJ1-1	TGTGCCAGCAGCCGCGATGCCGACAGAGTAAGGAACACTGAAGCTTTCTTT	CASSRDADRVRNTEAFF
12	NA	TRBV3-1	NA	TRBJ2-5	TGTGCCAGCAGCCACGGAGAAGAGACCCAGTACTTC	CASSHGEETQYF
14	TRBD1	TRBV29-1	NA	TRBJ2-2	TGCAGCGCCCCGGGACAGATGAACACCGGGGAGCTGTTTTTT	CSAPGQMNTGELFF